This TCR beta chain was identified in a study of shared clonotypes between healthy human individuals. Concerning this clone: Its antigen is undetermined.

Study-wide findings and caveats: Several donors showed sharing of about 4.6% of naive CD4 clonotypes. Larger estimated richness was generally recorded for naive subsets relative to memory subsets.

The CDR3 covers 14 residues. V was clipped by 7 bases and J by 3 bases; unmatched bases: 8. Looked up from germline, CDR1 is MDHEN and CDR2 is SYDVKM. The method was immunoSEQ multiplex PCR; TCRdb's version includes in-frame clones alone and lacks a portion of them. The table lists approximately 530,000 clones, more than 95% of them singletons. The receptor was derived from a woman in her thirties in good health. The V call is TRBV28, the J call TRBJ2-7, with TRBD1 matching 8 bases. Sequences were obtained from naive CD4+ T cells sorted from blood. The subset is: CD45RA+ positively selected. The CDR3 sequence: CASIKGQALYEQYF. DNA of the CDR3: TGTGCCAGCATAAAGGGACAGGCTCTCTACGAGCAGTACTTC.